This is a list of T cell receptor beta chains from one sample in a study of blood T cell repertoires in COVID-19. The protocol was immunoSEQ multiplex PCR, while the TCRdb copy is restricted to in-frame clones and leaves out a portion. Of around 180,000 clones in the sample, around 82% are singletons; the top ten hold 6.9%. Sequenced input: peripheral blood. Receptors originate from a man older than 75 with COVID-19, enrolled during active disease. The CDR3 runs from the conserved cysteine through the conserved F or W. D genes are given only for firm matches. Size tells how often a clone was seen (once, few, many) or the class of an expanded clone, and some rows leave it out.

D: .
J: TRBJ1-3
size: .
V: TRBV2
CDR3: CASSAQGFSSGNTIYF
DNA: TGTGCCAGCAGTGCCCAGGGGTTCAGCTCTGGAAACACCATATATTTT

D: .
J: TRBJ1-2
size: .
V: TRBV4-1
CDR3: CASSQDLAPGYGYTF
DNA: TGCGCCAGCAGCCAAGATCTAGCCCCTGGCTATGGCTACACCTTC

D: TRBD2
J: TRBJ2-5
size: .
V: TRBV14
CDR3: CASSQDRTSGGAQETQYF
DNA: TGTGCCAGCAGCCAAGATCGGACTAGCGGGGGGGCCCAAGAGACCCAGTACTTC

D: .
J: TRBJ1-2
size: .
V: TRBV6-5
CDR3: CAISVAQNYGYTF
DNA: TGTGCCATATCAGTGGCACAGAACTATGGCTACACCTTC

D: TRBD1
J: TRBJ1-1
size: .
V: TRBV7-6
CDR3: CASSFGTGTEAFF
DNA: TGTGCCAGCAGCTTTGGGACAGGGACTGAAGCTTTCTTT

D: .
J: TRBJ2-2
size: .
V: TRBV10-3
CDR3: CAISEGPNTGELFF
DNA: TGTGCCATCAGTGAGGGGCCGAACACCGGGGAGCTGTTTTTT

D: .
J: TRBJ1-2
size: .
V: TRBV18
CDR3: CASSPTALQAYGYTF
DNA: TGTGCCAGCTCACCCACGGCCCTTCAGGCCTATGGCTACACCTTC

D: .
J: TRBJ2-3
size: .
V: TRBV4-2
CDR3: CASSQEGASSTDTQYF
DNA: TGTGCCAGCAGCCAAGAAGGGGCCTCTAGCACAGATACGCAGTATTTT

D: TRBD1
J: TRBJ1-2
size: .
V: TRBV12-3/TRBV12-4
CDR3: CASSPGTGYGYTF
DNA: TGTGCCAGCAGCCCCGGGACAGGGTATGGCTACACCTTC

D: .
J: TRBJ2-2
size: once
V: TRBV6-5
CDR3: CATNPVTPNTGELFF
DNA: TGTGCCACCAATCCCGTGACACCGAACACCGGGGAGCTGTTTTTT

D: .
J: TRBJ1-5
size: .
V: TRBV5-6
CDR3: CASSGARQPQHF
DNA: TGTGCCAGCAGCGGGGCTAGGCAGCCCCAGCATTTT

D: .
J: TRBJ1-3
size: .
V: TRBV6-6
CDR3: CASSTMPRGTIYF
DNA: TGTGCCAGCAGTACGATGCCGCGGGGCACCATATATTTT

D: .
J: TRBJ1-2
size: .
V: TRBV25-1
CDR3: CASSLGGALGYTF
DNA: TGTGCCAGCTCCCTTGGGGGGGCACTTGGCTACACCTTC

D: TRBD1
J: TRBJ1-2
size: .
V: TRBV10-3
CDR3: CAISAGGGEAYGYTF
DNA: TGTGCCATCAGTGCAGGAGGGGGCGAAGCCTATGGCTACACCTTC

D: .
J: TRBJ2-7
size: once
V: TRBV10-3
CDR3: CAISTGNEQYF
DNA: TGTGCCATCAGCACAGGGAACGAGCAGTACTTC

D: .
J: TRBJ2-1
size: .
V: TRBV6-5
CDR3: CASSYSSRKGVEQFF
DNA: TGTGCCAGCAGTTACTCGTCCCGGAAAGGGGTAGAGCAGTTCTTC

D: .
J: TRBJ1-1
size: once
V: TRBV4-2
CDR3: CASSPIMGGTSTEAFF
DNA: TGTGCCAGCAGCCCCATAATGGGGGGGACGAGCACTGAAGCTTTCTTT

D: .
J: TRBJ2-6
size: .
V: TRBV5-4
CDR3: CASSLASGVPGANVLTF
DNA: TGTGCCAGCAGCTTGGCGTCGGGGGTCCCTGGGGCCAACGTCCTGACTTTC

D: TRBD1
J: TRBJ1-2
size: .
V: TRBV4-3
CDR3: CASSQFDRAYGYTF
DNA: TGCGCCAGCAGCCAATTCGACAGGGCCTATGGCTACACCTTC

D: TRBD1
J: TRBJ1-2
size: .
V: TRBV7-9
CDR3: CASSSPGGTYGYTF
DNA: TGTGCCAGCAGCTCCCCAGGGGGCACTTATGGCTACACCTTC

D: .
J: TRBJ1-6
size: .
V: TRBV5-4
CDR3: CASSRDFLSGSPLHF
DNA: TGTGCCAGCAGTCGGGACTTCCTGTCGGGATCACCCCTCCACTTT

D: .
J: TRBJ1-6
size: .
V: TRBV5-6
CDR3: CASSLGAGTYNSPLHF
DNA: TGTGCCAGCAGCTTGGGCGCAGGGACCTATAATTCACCCCTCCACTTT

D: .
J: TRBJ1-6
size: few
V: TRBV12-3/TRBV12-4
CDR3: CASSLRVNSPLHF
DNA: TGTGCCAGCAGTTTGCGGGTTAATTCACCCCTCCACTTT

D: .
J: TRBJ1-2
size: few
V: TRBV5-8
CDR3: CASSLGGPANYGYTF
DNA: TGTGCCAGCAGCTTGGGGGGGCCAGCTAACTATGGCTACACCTTC

D: .
J: TRBJ2-4
size: once
V: TRBV5-6
CDR3: CASSLGGAGNIQYF
DNA: TGTGCCAGCAGCTTAGGCGGGGCTGGAAACATTCAGTACTTC

D: TRBD1
J: TRBJ2-1
size: .
V: TRBV3-1/TRBV3-2
CDR3: CASSHVRTGWDNEQFF
DNA: TGTGCCAGCAGCCATGTACGGACAGGGTGGGACAATGAGCAGTTCTTC

D: TRBD1
J: TRBJ1-2
size: .
V: TRBV15
CDR3: CATRLVDRGLDGYTF
DNA: TGTGCCACCAGGTTAGTAGACAGGGGCCTGGATGGCTACACCTTC

D: .
J: TRBJ1-4
size: .
V: TRBV19
CDR3: CASSIRPGGGSKEKLFF
DNA: TGTGCCAGTAGTATACGGCCGGGGGGCGGTAGCAAGGAAAAACTGTTTTTT

D: TRBD1
J: TRBJ1-2
size: once
V: TRBV18
CDR3: CASSPRQGSHNYGYTF
DNA: TGTGCCAGCTCACCAAGACAGGGATCCCATAACTATGGCTACACCTTC

D: TRBD1
J: TRBJ1-1
size: .
V: TRBV4-1
CDR3: CASSPGQGANTEAFF
DNA: TGCGCCAGCAGCCCGGGACAGGGGGCGAACACTGAAGCTTTCTTT

D: .
J: TRBJ1-5
size: .
V: TRBV7-2
CDR3: CASSTGPGEPQHF
DNA: TGTGCCAGCAGCACGGGGCCGGGGGAGCCCCAGCATTTT

D: .
J: TRBJ1-5
size: .
V: TRBV18
CDR3: CASSRDFNQPQHF
DNA: TGTGCCAGCTCCAGGGACTTCAATCAGCCCCAGCATTTT

D: .
J: TRBJ2-3
size: once
V: TRBV7-9
CDR3: CASSFGRREGSTDTQYF
DNA: TGTGCCAGCAGCTTCGGCCGTCGTGAGGGTAGCACAGATACGCAGTATTTT

D: .
J: TRBJ1-5
size: .
V: TRBV6-5
CDR3: CASSYSSTGLDQPQHF
DNA: TGTGCCAGCAGTTACTCTTCGACAGGACTGGATCAGCCCCAGCATTTT

D: .
J: TRBJ1-2
size: .
V: TRBV19
CDR3: CASSIASYGYTF
DNA: TGTGCCAGTAGTATAGCGTCTTATGGCTACACCTTC

D: .
J: TRBJ1-6
size: .
V: TRBV5-1
CDR3: CASSFSPADVNGNSYNSPLHF
DNA: TGCGCCAGCAGCTTTTCTCCAGCGGATGTAAATGGGAACTCCTATAATTCACCCCTCCACTTT

D: TRBD2
J: TRBJ2-3
size: .
V: TRBV9
CDR3: CASSASSGGATDTQYF
DNA: TGTGCCAGCAGCGCCTCTAGCGGGGGGGCCACAGATACGCAGTATTTT

D: .
J: TRBJ1-5
size: .
V: TRBV4-2
CDR3: CASSQERGGNQPQHF
DNA: TGTGCCAGCAGCCAAGAGAGGGGAGGGAATCAGCCCCAGCATTTT

D: .
J: TRBJ1-1
size: .
V: TRBV28
CDR3: CASSLPPGTKAAEAFF
DNA: TGTGCCAGCAGTTTGCCCCCCGGGACAAAGGCCGCTGAAGCTTTCTTT

D: TRBD1
J: TRBJ2-6
size: .
V: TRBV2
CDR3: CASSKGQVPNNSGANVLTF
DNA: TGTGCCAGCAGTAAGGGACAGGTTCCGAACAACTCTGGGGCCAACGTCCTGACTTTC

D: .
J: TRBJ1-3
size: .
V: TRBV15
CDR3: CATSRHGGSGNTIYF
DNA: TGTGCCACCAGCAGACACGGGGGATCCGGAAACACCATATATTTT

D: .
J: TRBJ2-1
size: few
V: TRBV6-4
CDR3: CASSDTDTSYNEQFF
DNA: TGTGCCAGCAGTGACACCGACACTTCCTACAATGAGCAGTTCTTC

D: .
J: TRBJ1-6
size: .
V: TRBV28
CDR3: CASSGQGLSYNSPLHF
DNA: TGTGCCAGCAGTGGGCAGGGGCTATCCTATAATTCACCCCTCCACTTT

D: .
J: TRBJ2-5
size: few
V: TRBV2
CDR3: CASSEARQETQYF
DNA: TGTGCCAGCAGTGAAGCCAGGCAAGAGACCCAGTACTTC

D: TRBD1
J: TRBJ1-5
size: .
V: TRBV27
CDR3: CASSPQLSETGPRPQHF
DNA: TGTGCCAGCAGCCCCCAACTTTCTGAGACAGGGCCACGGCCCCAGCATTTT

D: TRBD1
J: TRBJ1-5
size: .
V: TRBV18
CDR3: CASSDRVDQPQHF
DNA: TGTGCCAGCTCCGACAGGGTGGATCAGCCCCAGCATTTT

D: .
J: TRBJ1-1
size: .
V: TRBV4-1
CDR3: CASSLKYGGNTEAFF
DNA: TGCGCCAGCAGCCTTAAATACGGGGGGAACACTGAAGCTTTCTTT

D: TRBD1
J: TRBJ1-2
size: .
V: TRBV20-1
CDR3: CSAEGAGGYTF
DNA: TGCAGTGCCGAGGGGGCAGGGGGCTACACCTTC

D: .
J: TRBJ1-1
size: .
V: TRBV9
CDR3: CASSALAGFAEAFF
DNA: TGTGCCAGCAGCGCACTCGCAGGGTTCGCTGAAGCTTTCTTT

D: TRBD1
J: TRBJ1-4
size: .
V: TRBV28
CDR3: CASSYGTGAWEKLFF
DNA: TGTGCCAGCAGTTACGGGACAGGGGCTTGGGAAAAACTGTTTTTT

D: TRBD1
J: TRBJ1-4
size: .
V: TRBV28
CDR3: CASSLGDSDEKLFF
DNA: TGTGCCAGCAGTTTGGGGGACAGCGATGAAAAACTGTTTTTT

D: .
J: TRBJ1-5
size: .
V: TRBV19
CDR3: CASQTQLNQPQHF
DNA: TGTGCCAGCCAGACACAACTTAATCAGCCCCAGCATTTT